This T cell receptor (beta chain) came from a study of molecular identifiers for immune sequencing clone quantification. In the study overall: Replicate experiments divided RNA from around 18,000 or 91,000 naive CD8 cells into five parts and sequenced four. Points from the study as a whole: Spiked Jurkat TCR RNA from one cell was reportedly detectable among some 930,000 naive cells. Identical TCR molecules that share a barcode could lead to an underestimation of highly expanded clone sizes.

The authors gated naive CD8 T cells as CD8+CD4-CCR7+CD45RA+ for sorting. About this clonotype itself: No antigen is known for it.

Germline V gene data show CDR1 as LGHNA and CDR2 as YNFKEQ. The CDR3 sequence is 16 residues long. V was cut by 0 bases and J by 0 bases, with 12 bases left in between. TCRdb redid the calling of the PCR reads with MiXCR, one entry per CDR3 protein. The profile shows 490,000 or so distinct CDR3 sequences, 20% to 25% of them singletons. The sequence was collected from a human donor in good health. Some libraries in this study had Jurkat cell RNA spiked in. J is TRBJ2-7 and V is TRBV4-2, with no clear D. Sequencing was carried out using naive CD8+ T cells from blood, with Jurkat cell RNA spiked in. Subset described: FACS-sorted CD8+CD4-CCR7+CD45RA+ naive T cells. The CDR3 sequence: CASSQESTGSSYEQYF. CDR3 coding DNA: TGTGCCAGCAGCCAAGAATCAACTGGTAGCTCCTACGAGCAGTACTTC.